This T cell receptor (beta chain) originates from a study of blood T cell repertoires in COVID-19. Cohort 3 donors counted as recovered after two negative PCRs, clearance, or resolved symptoms. The method was immunoSEQ multiplex PCR; TCRdb's version includes in-frame clones alone and lacks a portion of them. The table lists 130,000 or so clones, over 80% of them singletons. V was cut by 1 base and J by 2 bases, with 8 bases left in between. The CDR3 runs 14 residues. Germline CDR1 reads MGHDK; CDR2 reads SYGVNS. Sequencing was performed on PBMCs or T cells enriched from blood (not recorded which). This chain joins TRBV25-1 and TRBJ2-5; D not certain. This TCR derives from a man aged 30 to 39 who had recovered from COVID-19. The chain's CDR3 is CASSESGQQETQYF. CDR3 DNA: TGTGCCAGCAGTGAATCGGGTCAGCAAGAGACCCAGTACTTC.